The entry below gives a single T cell receptor beta chain sequence along with its context. CDR3 size: 15 residues. CDR1 and CDR2 from the germline V gene are SGDLS and YYNGEE. With V trimmed by 0 bases and J by 8 bases, 5 bases remained unmatched. Generated by immunoSEQ multiplex PCR, the TCRdb table keeps only in-frame clones and is missing some. Of 150,000 or so clones in the sample, about 94% were seen once. The sample is drawn from a study of control samples from healthy donors and cancer patients. The chain is built from TRBV9 and TRBJ1-4; 9 bases are a match to TRBD1. This clonotype was obtained from a woman between 55 and 75 years old in good health. The specimen was blood. CDR3 nucleotide sequence: TGTGCCAGCAGCGTAGCGACAGGGGGAGGCGAAAAACTGTTTTTT. It yields the protein CASSVATGGGEKLFF.